The source of this TCR beta chain is a study of T cells in Graves' hyperthyroidism and ophthalmopathy. The CDR3 runs 16 residues. Germline trimming cut 6 bases from V and 0 bases from J; bases unmatched to any gene: 9. Germline V gives CDR1 MNHNS, CDR2 SASEGT. RNA transcripts provided the source from which TCR beta CDR3 regions were amplified. An initial round of RT-PCR targeting the TCR CDR3 relied on the HTBI primer set. TCRdb called the multiplex PCR reads again in MiXCR, with one record for every CDR3 protein. Of under 550,000 distinct CDR3 sequences in the sample, roughly 15% were seen once. Many counts were recorded for this clonotype.

The V gene is TRBV6-1, the J gene TRBJ2-7; 9 nucleotides match TRBD1. The origin of this receptor is a woman under 30 with Graves' hyperthyroidism. The material sequenced was blood. This CDR3 is CASSQAGQGGSYEQYF. The CDR3 nucleotides are TGTGCCAGCAGCCAAGCGGGACAGGGCGGCTCCTACGAGCAGTACTTC.